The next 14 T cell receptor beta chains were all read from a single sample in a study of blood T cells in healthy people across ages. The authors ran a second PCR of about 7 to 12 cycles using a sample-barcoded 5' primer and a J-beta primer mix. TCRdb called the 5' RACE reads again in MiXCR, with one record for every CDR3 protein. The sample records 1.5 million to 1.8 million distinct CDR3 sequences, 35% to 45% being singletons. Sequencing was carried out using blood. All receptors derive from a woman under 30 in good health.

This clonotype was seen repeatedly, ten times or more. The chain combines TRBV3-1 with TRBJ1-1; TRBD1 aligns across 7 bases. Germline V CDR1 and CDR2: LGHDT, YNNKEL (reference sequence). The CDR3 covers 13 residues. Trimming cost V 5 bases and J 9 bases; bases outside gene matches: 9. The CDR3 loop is CASSFFGQAQAFF. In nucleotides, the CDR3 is TGTGCCAGCAGCTTCTTCGGACAGGCTCAAGCTTTCTTT. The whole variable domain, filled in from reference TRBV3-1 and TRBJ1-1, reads DTAVSQTPKYLVTQMGNDKSIKCEQNLGHDTMYWYKQDSKKFLKIMFSYNNKELIINETVPNRFSPKSPDKAHLNLHINSLELGDSAVYFCASSFFGQAQAFFGQGTRLTVV.

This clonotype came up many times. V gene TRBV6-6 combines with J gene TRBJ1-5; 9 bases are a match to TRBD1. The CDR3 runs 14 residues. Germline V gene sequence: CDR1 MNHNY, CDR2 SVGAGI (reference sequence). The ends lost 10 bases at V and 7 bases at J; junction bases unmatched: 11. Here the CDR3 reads CATSDGTGQQPQHF. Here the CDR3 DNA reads TGTGCCACCTCGGACGGGACAGGGCAACAGCCCCAGCATTTT.

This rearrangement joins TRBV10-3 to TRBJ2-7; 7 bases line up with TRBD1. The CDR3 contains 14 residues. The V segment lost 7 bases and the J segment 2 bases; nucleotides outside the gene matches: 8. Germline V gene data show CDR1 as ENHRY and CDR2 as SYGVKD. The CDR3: CAIKRDSEAYEQYF. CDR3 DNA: TGTGCCATCAAAAGGGACAGCGAAGCCTACGAGCAGTACTTC.

CDR3 residues: CASSQASLVYEQYF. In DNA, the CDR3 is TGTGCCAGCAGCCAAGCAAGTTTGGTGTACGAGCAGTACTTC. The chain carries TRBV14 and TRBJ2-7; D is unclear. CDR1 and CDR2 (germline): SGHDN, FVKESK. The V end lost 1 base, the J end lost 4 bases, and 11 bases lay between the germline ends. The length of the CDR3 is 14 residues.

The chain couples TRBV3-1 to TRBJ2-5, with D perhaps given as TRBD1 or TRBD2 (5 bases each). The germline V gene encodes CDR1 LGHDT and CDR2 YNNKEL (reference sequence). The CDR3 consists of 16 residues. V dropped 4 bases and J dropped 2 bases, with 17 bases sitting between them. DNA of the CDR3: TGTGCCAGCAGCCGAGGGGTTGGGGTGGGGCAAGAGACCCAGTACTTC. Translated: CASSRGVGVGQETQYF.

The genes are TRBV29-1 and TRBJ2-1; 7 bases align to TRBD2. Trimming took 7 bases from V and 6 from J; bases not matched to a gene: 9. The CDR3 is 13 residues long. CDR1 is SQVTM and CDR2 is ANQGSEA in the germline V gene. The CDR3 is CSAGGGLINEQFF. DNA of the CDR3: TGCAGCGCCGGCGGGGGACTTATCAATGAGCAGTTCTTC.

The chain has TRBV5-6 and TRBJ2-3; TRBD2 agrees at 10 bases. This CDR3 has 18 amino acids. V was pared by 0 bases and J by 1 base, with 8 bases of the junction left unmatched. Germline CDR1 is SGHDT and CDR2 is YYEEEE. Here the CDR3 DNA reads TGTGCCAGCAGCTTGGTTAGCGGGGGGCCTTCTGGCACAGATACGCAGTATTTT. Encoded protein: CASSLVSGGPSGTDTQYF.

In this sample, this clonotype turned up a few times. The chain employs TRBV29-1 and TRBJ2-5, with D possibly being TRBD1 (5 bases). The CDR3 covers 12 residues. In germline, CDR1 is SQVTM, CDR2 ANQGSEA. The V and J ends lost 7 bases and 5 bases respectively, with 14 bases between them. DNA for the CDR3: TGCAGCGCCCTGCAGGGTGGGGAGACCCAGTACTTC. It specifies CSALQGGETQYF.

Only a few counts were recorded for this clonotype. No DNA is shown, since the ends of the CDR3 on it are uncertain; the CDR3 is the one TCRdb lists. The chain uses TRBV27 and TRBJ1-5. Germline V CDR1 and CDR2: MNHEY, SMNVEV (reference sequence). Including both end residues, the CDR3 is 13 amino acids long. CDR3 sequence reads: CASSSSANQPQHF.

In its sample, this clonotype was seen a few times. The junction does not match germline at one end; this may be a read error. The CDR3: CASSQAPSGGFNGQFF. The CDR3 bases are TGCGCCAGCAGCCAAGCGCCGAGCGGGGGATTCAATGGGCAGTTCTTC. The chain recombines TRBV4-3 with TRBJ2-1, with 8 bases matching TRBD2. This CDR3 is built from 16 residues. Germline loops: CDR1 LGHNA, CDR2 YSLEER.

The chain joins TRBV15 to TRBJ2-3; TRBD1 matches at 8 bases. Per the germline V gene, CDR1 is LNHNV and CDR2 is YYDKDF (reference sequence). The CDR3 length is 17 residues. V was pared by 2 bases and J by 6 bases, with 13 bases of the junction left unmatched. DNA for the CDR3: TGTGCCACCAGCAGATTCCGGACAGGGCCAGTAGAGGATACGCAGTATTTT. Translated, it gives CATSRFRTGPVEDTQYF.

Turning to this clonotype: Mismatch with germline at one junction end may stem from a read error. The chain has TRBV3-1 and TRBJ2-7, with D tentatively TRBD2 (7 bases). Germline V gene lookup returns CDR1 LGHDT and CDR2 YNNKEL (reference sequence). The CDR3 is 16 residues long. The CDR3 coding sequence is TGTGCCAGCAGACAAGCTCTAGGGAGGGGGACCTACGAGCAGTACTTC. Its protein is CASRQALGRGTYEQYF.

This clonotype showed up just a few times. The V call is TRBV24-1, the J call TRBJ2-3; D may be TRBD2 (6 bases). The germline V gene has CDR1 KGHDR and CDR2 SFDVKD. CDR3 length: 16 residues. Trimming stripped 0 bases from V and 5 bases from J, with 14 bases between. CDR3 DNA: TGTGCCACCAGTGATTTGCAGACGGGAGATCGAGATACGCAGTATTTT. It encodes CATSDLQTGDRDTQYF.

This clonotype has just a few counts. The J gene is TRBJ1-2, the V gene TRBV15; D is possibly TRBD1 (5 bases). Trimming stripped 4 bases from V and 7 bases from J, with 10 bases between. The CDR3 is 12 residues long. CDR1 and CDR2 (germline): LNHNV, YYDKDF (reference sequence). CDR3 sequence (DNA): TGTGCCACCAGCACGGCAGGGTTTGGCTACACCTTC. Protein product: CATSTAGFGYTF.